This T cell receptor beta chain stems from a study of OX40 agonist ivuxolimab in advanced cancers. This clone was seen once. Its antigen is not known. Only in-frame clones appear in the TCRdb table, and some are missing; sequencing was by immunoSEQ multiplex PCR. The top ten hold roughly a tenth of the sample, which has tens of thousands of clones, about 88% seen once. Trimming removed 6 bases from V and 3 bases from J, with 16 bases in between. The CDR3 sequence is 15 residues long. CDR1 and CDR2 from the germline V gene are SGHNT and YYREEE (reference sequence). Broader study findings: Among the lowest peripheral clonal expansion occurred in 0.1-3.0 mg/kg partial responders.

This sequence joins TRBV5-4 and TRBJ2-1, with D tentatively TRBD2 (7 bases). The TCR sequence derives from an adult with an advanced solid tumor such as melanoma, head and neck, liver or kidney cancer. The input for sequencing was CD4+ or CD8+ T cells sorted from blood, taken in a trial of the OX40 agonist ivuxolimab. For the CDR3, the DNA is TGTGCCAGCACCGGAGGGGGGGGTCTCTACAATGAGCAGTTCTTC. Its translation is CASTGGGGLYNEQFF.